This passage covers 29 T cell receptor beta chains from one sample sequenced in a study of chemoradiotherapy in HPV16-positive cancers (dated by TCRdb to 2022 to 2024). Library creation used the immunoSEQ multiplex PCR assay. TCRdb carries this immuneACCESS record with in-frame sequences only. Its versions omit some clonotypes, under half of them owing to an unresolved V gene in the studies checked, with the rest unexplained. The sample contains some 20,000 clones, around four fifths of them found a single time. Over 3.5% of the sample lies in the top ten. Source: blood, taken from a patient who underwent chemoradiotherapy. The receptors were gathered from a human donor with HPV-associated anogenital cancer.

The chain is built from TRBV2 and TRBJ2-1; possible D gene TRBD2, 6 bases. The length of the CDR3 is 16 residues. V lost 1 base and J lost 1, with 11 bases in between. Germline-derived CDR1 and CDR2 are SNHLY and FYNNEI. CDR3 nucleotides: TGTGCCAGCAGTGAAGGTATCGGGGGTTCCTACAATGAGCAGTTCTTC. Translated: CASSEGIGGSYNEQFF.

This sequence joins TRBV25-1 and TRBJ2-3; TRBD2 is a possible D gene (6 bases). The CDR3 is 15 amino acids. CDR1 is MGHDK, CDR2 SYGVNS, per germline. Trimming pared 4 bases from V and 0 bases from J, leaving 11 bases between. The CDR3 nucleotides read TGTGCCAGCAGTGGGGTGGGGGGAAGCACAGATACGCAGTATTTT. The encoded protein is CASSGVGGSTDTQYF.

The chain combines TRBV7-8 with TRBJ1-2, with 7 bases matching TRBD1. J gave up 4 bases and V 3 bases, and 8 bases lay outside the gene matches. Germline V gene sequence: CDR1 SGHVS, CDR2 FQNEAQ. This CDR3 region has 15 residues. The CDR3 DNA sequence: TGTGCCAGCAGCTTGACAGGGATCTCTAGCTATGGCTACACCTTC. Amino acids: CASSLTGISSYGYTF.

This chain connects TRBV28 to TRBJ1-5; tentative D call: TRBD1 (6 bases). In germline, CDR1 is MDHEN, CDR2 SYDVKM. Deletions cut 6 bases from V and 3 bases from J, with 12 bases between. This CDR3 has 14 residues. CDR3 protein: CASRPTGNNQPQHF. CDR3 nucleotides: TGTGCCAGCAGACCTACAGGGAACAATCAGCCCCAGCATTTT.

The chain employs TRBV7-6 and TRBJ1-2, with 7 bases aligning to TRBD1. This CDR3 comprises 17 residues. With 1 base clipped from V and 0 bases from J, the junction kept 8 bases outside the gene matches. Germline V CDR1 and CDR2: SGHVS, FNYEAQ. CDR3 bases: TGTGCCAGCAGCTTAGAGGTCAGGGGGAAGACTAACTATGGCTACACCTTC. Residues: CASSLEVRGKTNYGYTF.

The chain combines TRBV6-4 with TRBJ1-1, with a weak D call TRBD1 (5 bases). V gave up 2 bases and J gave up 4 bases, with 8 bases separating them. This CDR3 spans 13 amino acids. Germline assignment: CDR1 MRHNA and CDR2 SNTAGT. The CDR3 region is CASSDRGITEAFF. DNA for the CDR3: TGTGCCAGCAGTGACAGGGGAATCACTGAAGCTTTCTTT.

This clone was counted a single time. The chain joins TRBV27 to TRBJ1-2; weak D call: TRBD1 (5 bases). This CDR3 is 14 amino acids long. Trimming pared 3 bases from V and 3 bases from J, leaving 11 bases between. Per the germline V gene, CDR1 is MNHEY and CDR2 is SMNVEV (reference sequence). CDR3 bases: TGTGCCAGCAGTTTTCAGGGAGTCGACTATGGCTACACCTTC. The encoded protein is CASSFQGVDYGYTF.

This clone appeared a few times. The chain employs TRBV7-2 and TRBJ2-1; no firm D call. Germline CDR1 reads SGHTA; CDR2 reads FQGNSA. Trimming took 2 bases from V and 6 from J, leaving 8 bases between them. The CDR3 runs to 13 residues. CDR3 sequence reads: CASSLSGFNEQFF. The CDR3 DNA reads TGTGCCAGCAGCTTATCTGGGTTCAATGAGCAGTTCTTC.

The chain recombines TRBV6-1 with TRBJ2-6; TRBD2 might be the D (5 bases). V was pared by 3 bases and J by 0 bases, with 6 bases between. Germline V CDR1 and CDR2: MNHNS, SASEGT. This CDR3 spans 15 amino acids. CDR3 sequence: CASSEGSSGANVLTF. The CDR3 DNA is TGTGCCAGCAGTGAGGGGAGCTCTGGGGCCAACGTCCTGACTTTC.

The chain employs TRBV29-1 and TRBJ1-1; no firm D call. The CDR3 totals 12 residues. Trimming removed 0 bases at V and 8 bases at J, with 10 bases between. CDR1 is SQVTM, CDR2 ANQGSEA, per germline. The CDR3 loop is CSVEDPGREAFF. CDR3 nucleotide sequence: TGCAGCGTTGAAGATCCGGGCAGAGAAGCTTTCTTT. Complete variable domain (other parts from reference TRBV29-1 and TRBJ1-1): SAVISQKPSRDICQRGTSLTIQCQVDSQVTMMFWYRQQPGQSLTLIATANQGSEATYESGFVIDKFPISRPNLTFSTLTVSNMSPEDSSIYLCSVEDPGREAFFGQGTRLTVV.

The DNA for the CDR3 is TGTGCCAGCAGTCATAGCGGGGGCACAGATACGCAGTATTTT. It specifies CASSHSGGTDTQYF. The V and J genes are TRBV7-6 and TRBJ2-3; 8 nucleotides agree with TRBD2. This CDR3 region has 14 residues. Germline V gene sequence: CDR1 SGHVS, CDR2 FNYEAQ. J was trimmed by 1 base and V by 6 bases; bases with no gene match: 3.

The chain carries TRBV18 and TRBJ2-6, with 7 bases that match TRBD1. The CDR3 extends over 16 amino acids. J gave up 0 bases and V 10 bases, and 9 bases lay outside the gene matches. Per germline, CDR1 KGHSH and CDR2 LQKENI. The CDR3, as DNA: TGTGCCAACGCAGCGACAGGGTCCTCTGGGGCCAACGTCCTGACTTTC. Translation gives CANAATGSSGANVLTF.

The chain is built from TRBV27 and TRBJ1-2, with a possible D match to TRBD1 (6 bases). The length of the CDR3 is 13 residues. The germline gives CDR1 MNHEY, CDR2 SMNVEV (reference sequence). Trimming removed 2 bases at V and 6 bases at J, with 10 bases between. CDR3 amino acids: CASSLTGADGYTF. The CDR3 nucleotides are TGTGCCAGCAGTTTAACGGGGGCGGATGGCTACACCTTC.

J is TRBJ2-2 and V is TRBV6-4; 9 nucleotides align to TRBD2. The V and J ends lost 7 bases and 3 bases, in that order; junction bases with no gene match: 3. The CDR3 loop spans 14 amino acids. Germline V CDR1 and CDR2: MRHNA, SNTAGT. The CDR3 sequence: CASTSSGDTGELFF. DNA of the CDR3: TGTGCCAGCACCTCTAGCGGGGACACCGGGGAGCTGTTTTTT.

This clone showed up just a few times. This sequence joins TRBV7-9 and TRBJ1-1, with 8 bases that match TRBD1. The CDR3 has 16 amino acids. Germline CDR1 reads SEHNR; CDR2 reads FQNEAQ (reference sequence). V lost 5 bases to trimming and J lost 3 bases; unmatched junction nucleotides: 11. DNA of the CDR3: TGTGCCAGCAGCCCCATTGGGGACAGGTGGCACACTGAAGCTTTCTTT. Translation gives CASSPIGDRWHTEAFF.

V and J are TRBV10-1 and TRBJ2-3; D remains unclear. V lost 2 bases and J lost 3, with 12 bases in between. Germline lookup yields CDR1 WNHNN and CDR2 SYGVQD (reference sequence). CDR3 length: 15 amino acids. CDR3 region: CASSEKGLGTDTQYF. Written as DNA, the CDR3 is TGCGCCAGCAGTGAGAAAGGGTTGGGGACAGATACGCAGTATTTT.

The chain recombines TRBV19 with TRBJ1-5; no definite D call. The CDR3 is made up of 15 amino acids. The V end lost 3 bases, the J end lost 6 bases, and 15 bases lay between the germline ends. Germline lookup yields CDR1 LNHDA and CDR2 SQIVND (reference sequence). The CDR3 region is CASSIEGSGLQPQHF. The CDR3 DNA follows: TGTGCCAGTAGTATCGAGGGTAGCGGCCTTCAGCCCCAGCATTTT.

The genes are TRBV18 and TRBJ2-5; maybe TRBD1 (5 bases). The V end was cut by 7 bases, the J end by 0 bases, with 9 bases between. Germline CDR1 is KGHSH and CDR2 is LQKENI. This CDR3 spans 13 amino acids. The CDR3 region is CASLRQHQETQYF. CDR3 coding DNA: TGTGCCAGCTTAAGACAGCACCAAGAGACCCAGTACTTC.

V is TRBV7-6 and J is TRBJ2-5; no firm D call. The CDR3 extends over 13 amino acids. Germline values: CDR1 SGHVS, CDR2 FNYEAQ. V dropped 4 bases and J dropped 5 bases, with 11 bases sitting between them. CDR3 protein: CASSSHPEETQYF. CDR3 bases: TGTGCCAGCAGCTCACACCCGGAGGAGACCCAGTACTTC.

The chain couples TRBV5-1 to TRBJ2-3, with D possibly matching TRBD2 (5 bases). V was trimmed by 0 bases and J by 5 bases, leaving 13 bases between them. The CDR3 totals 15 residues. Germline V gives CDR1 SGHRS, CDR2 YFSETQ. As DNA, the CDR3 is TGCGCCAGCAGCTTGGGTTCTAGCCAAGGAGATACGCAGTATTTT. This sequence encodes CASSLGSSQGDTQYF.

This clone was detected once. J is TRBJ1-2 and V is TRBV19, with D perhaps TRBD1 (5 bases). The CDR3 length is 15 residues. V lost 2 bases and J 4 bases, leaving 14 bases between the germline ends. Per germline, CDR1 LNHDA and CDR2 SQIVND (reference sequence). CDR3 protein: CASSISIGGGYGYTF. DNA for the CDR3: TGTGCCAGTAGTATATCCATCGGGGGGGGCTATGGCTACACCTTC.

The gene calls are TRBV2 and TRBJ1-6, with D uncertain. Trimming pared 6 bases from V and 0 bases from J, leaving 12 bases between. The CDR3 covers 16 residues. Germline CDR1 reads SNHLY; CDR2 reads FYNNEI. The CDR3 nucleotides read TGTGCCAGCAGGGAGGTGGAGAGCTCCTATAATTCACCCCTCCACTTT. This encodes CASREVESSYNSPLHF. The variable domain in full, completed from reference TRBV2 and TRBJ1-6, reads EPEVTQTPSHQVTQMGQEVILRCVPISNHLYFYWYRQILGQKVEFLVSFYNNEISEKSEIFDDQFSVERPDGSNFTLKIRSTKLEDSAMYFCASREVESSYNSPLHFGNGTRLTVT.

This CDR3 reads CASSLILGGQGDEQYF. The CDR3 region has the DNA TGTGCCAGCAGTTTAATTTTAGGGGGACAGGGGGACGAGCAGTACTTC. This chain connects TRBV28 to TRBJ2-7; the match to TRBD1 covers 11 bases. CDR3 length: 16 residues. The V segment lost 2 bases and the J segment 5 bases; nucleotides outside the gene matches: 8. From germline, CDR1 is MDHEN and CDR2 SYDVKM.

The J gene is TRBJ2-5, the V gene TRBV18; maybe TRBD1 (6 bases). The tail of the sequence fits TRBJ2-7 better, so the J call may be wrong. CDR1 KGHSH and CDR2 LQKENI come from the germline V gene. CDR3 length: 14 amino acids. The CDR3 DNA is TGTGCCAGCTCACCAAGTGAGGGACACTACGAGCAGTACTTC. This encodes CASSPSEGHYEQYF.

A few counts support this clone. The chain uses TRBV9 and TRBJ2-7, with D perhaps being TRBD1 or TRBD2 (7 bases each). Germline CDR1 and CDR2: SGDLS and YYNGEE. Trimming took 0 bases from V and 4 from J, leaving 20 bases between them. The CDR3 has 17 residues. The CDR3 bases are TGTGCCAGCAGCGTAGGTATAGGGAGGGGGCCCCAATACGAGCAGTACTTC. Translation: CASSVGIGRGPQYEQYF.

In this sample, this clone turned up once. The DNA is left out, because the CDR3 cannot be placed on it with certainty; the CDR3 is given as TCRdb lists it. This chain connects TRBV27 to TRBJ2-1; the table calls TRBD2, which could not be checked here. The CDR3 length equals 17 residues, ends included. Germline loops: CDR1 MNHEY, CDR2 SMNVEV (reference sequence). The CDR3 protein is CASSLIVWEREAGEQFF.

The genes are TRBV19 and TRBJ2-4, with TRBD2 matching over 7 bases. CDR1 and CDR2 from the germline V gene are LNHDA and SQIVND (reference sequence). The CDR3 loop spans 15 amino acids. V shed 5 bases, J shed 1 base, and the junction held 5 bases outside the gene matches. The CDR3 here is CASSGGEGAKNIQYF. The CDR3, as DNA: TGTGCCAGTAGTGGGGGGGAGGGTGCCAAAAACATTCAGTACTTC. Full variable domain (missing parts from reference TRBV19 and TRBJ2-4): DGGITQSPKYLFRKEGQNVTLSCEQNLNHDAMYWYRQDPGQGLRLIYYSQIVNDFQKGDIAEGYSVSREKKESFPLTVTSAQKNPTAFYLCASSGGEGAKNIQYFGAGTRLSVL.

V and J are TRBV6-5 and TRBJ2-1; 11 nucleotides agree with TRBD2. The V segment lost 0 bases and the J segment 5 bases; nucleotides outside the gene matches: 3. Per germline, CDR1 MNHEY and CDR2 SVGAGI. The CDR3 runs 16 residues. The CDR3 loop reads CASSYSKTSGDNEQFF. The CDR3, as DNA: TGTGCCAGCAGTTACTCGAAGACTAGCGGGGACAATGAGCAGTTCTTC.

The chain employs TRBV28 and TRBJ1-5, with TRBD1 matching over 9 bases. Germline assignment: CDR1 MDHEN and CDR2 SYDVKM. CDR3 length equals 16 residues. The V segment lost 6 bases and the J segment 5 bases; nucleotides outside the gene matches: 11. This CDR3 reads CASSPPHGQGYQPQHF. DNA of the CDR3: TGTGCCAGCAGCCCCCCTCACGGACAGGGGTATCAGCCCCAGCATTTT.